These 14 T cell receptor beta chains originate from one sample sequenced in a study of T cell responses to AZD1222 COVID-19 vaccine. The data were produced by immunoSEQ multiplex PCR, yet TCRdb's version contains in-frame clones alone and is incomplete. The sample includes roughly 120,000 clones, roughly 86% seen only once; the top ten take around 12%. The specimen comprised peripheral blood, sampled on day 0 of AZD1222 vaccination. The receptors here all came from an adult in good health.

The chain employs TRBV6-2 or TRBV6-3 and TRBJ2-3, with 11 positions matching TRBD2. With V trimmed by 6 bases and J by 6 bases, 11 bases remained unmatched. This CDR3 comprises 16 residues. The germline V gene has CDR1 MNHEY and CDR2 SVGEGT. This chain's CDR3 is CASSPLLAGGRDTQYF. In DNA, the CDR3 is TGTGCCAGCAGCCCTCTGCTAGCGGGGGGCCGGGATACGCAGTATTTT.

This chain links TRBV24-1 with TRBJ2-3; TRBD2 matches at 8 bases. The J segment lost 2 bases and the V segment lost 9 bases, leaving 6 bases of the junction unmatched. This CDR3 comprises 14 residues. CDR1 and CDR2 from the germline V gene are KGHDR and SFDVKD. The CDR3 here is CATGGGGTTDTQYF. CDR3 in DNA: TGTGCCACCGGCGGCGGGGGGACCACAGATACGCAGTATTTT.

This clone was seen only a few times. The rearrangement uses TRBV5-5 and TRBJ2-7, with D hard to call. Germline V CDR1 and CDR2: SGHKS, YYEKEE (reference sequence). Trimming stripped 3 bases from V and 2 bases from J, with 3 bases between. There are 11 residues in the CDR3. The CDR3 bases are TGTGCCAGCAGCTCCACCTACGAGCAGTACTTC. This encodes CASSSTYEQYF.

The chain joins TRBV6-5 to TRBJ1-6; weak D call: TRBD1 (5 bases). The CDR3 length is 16 residues. The ends were cut back, 0 bases at V and 10 bases at J, with 16 bases in the middle. In germline, CDR1 is MNHEY, CDR2 SVGAGI. Here the CDR3 DNA reads TGTGCCAGCAGTTACTCTCGGGGGGGGATGGCGTCACCCCTCCACTTT. Translated, it gives CASSYSRGGMASPLHF.

The J gene is TRBJ2-2, the V gene TRBV11-3, with D maybe TRBD2 (7 bases). This CDR3 spans 17 amino acids. V lost 4 bases to trimming and J lost 0 bases, with 15 bases between them. CDR1 and CDR2 (germline): SGHNT, YENEEA. CDR3 sequence reads: CASSWGGGNANTGELFF. As DNA, the CDR3 is TGTGCCAGCAGCTGGGGCGGGGGCAACGCGAACACCGGGGAGCTGTTTTTT.

The genes are TRBV7-3 and TRBJ2-2; D is unresolved. Germline CDR1 SGHTA, CDR2 FQGTGA. This CDR3 is 17 amino acids long. The V end was cut by 5 bases, the J end by 7 bases, with 23 bases between. CDR3 DNA: TGTGCCAGCAGCCCTACGTTTTTACTGCCGGCCGACGGGGAGCTGTTTTTT. It specifies CASSPTFLLPADGELFF.

The gene calls are TRBV5-1 and TRBJ1-1; 7 bases align to TRBD1. From germline, CDR1 is SGHRS and CDR2 YFSETQ. CDR3 length equals 12 residues. The junction had 4 bases not matched to a gene; V was cut back by 4 bases and J by 7 bases. The CDR3 region has the DNA TGCGCCAGCAGCACTTCAGGGGGTGAAGCTTTCTTT. It codes for CASSTSGGEAFF.

J is TRBJ1-2 and V is TRBV9, with TRBD1 matching over 9 bases. The CDR3 is 15 amino acids. The V gene's germline CDR1 is SGDLS and CDR2 YYNGEE. V shed 4 bases and J 7 bases; nucleotides not matched to a gene: 11. CDR3 loop: CASSPRTGEVGGYTF. DNA for the CDR3: TGTGCCAGCAGCCCCCGGACAGGGGAAGTGGGTGGCTACACCTTC.

The chain combines TRBV12-3 or TRBV12-4 with TRBJ2-7; D possibly matches TRBD1 or TRBD2 (5 bases each). V lost 7 bases to trimming and J lost 4 bases, with 11 bases between them. The CDR3 covers 12 residues. The CDR3: CASTSQGYEQYF. The DNA for the CDR3 is TGTGCCAGCACTAGCCAGGGTTACGAGCAGTACTTC.

V usage is TRBV6-2 or TRBV6-3 and J usage is TRBJ1-6, with TRBD1 matching 9 bases. The germline V gene has CDR1 MNHEY and CDR2 SVGEGT. V trimming: 2 bases; J trimming: 7 bases; junction bases outside the gene matches: 3. This CDR3 is 15 amino acids long. The CDR3 DNA sequence: TGTGCCAGCAGTTACCTCGGACAGGGGAATTCACCCCTCCACTTT. This codes for CASSYLGQGNSPLHF.

The V call is TRBV7-8, the J call TRBJ1-1; D gene ambiguous. This CDR3 has 13 residues. The germline CDR1 and CDR2 sequences are SGHVS and FQNEAQ. V was pared by 6 bases and J by 1 base, with 9 bases between. Here the CDR3 DNA reads TGTGCCAGCAGTCTGGACGAGAACACTGAAGCTTTCTTT. It specifies CASSLDENTEAFF. The whole variable domain, filled in from reference TRBV7-8 and TRBJ1-1, reads GAGVSQSPRYKVAKRGQDVALRCDPISGHVSLFWYQQALGQGPEFLTYFQNEAQLDKSGLPSDRFFAERPEGSVSTLKIQRTQQEDSAVYLCASSLDENTEAFFGQGTRLTVV.

This clone was picked up a small number of times. The chain links TRBV5-6 to TRBJ1-1, with D unclear. The CDR3 covers 13 residues. V shed 0 bases and J shed 4 bases, with 7 bases lying between them. Germline V gene lookup returns CDR1 SGHDT and CDR2 YYEEEE. The chain's CDR3 is CASSLVEGTEAFF. CDR3 DNA sequence: TGTGCCAGCAGCTTGGTTGAGGGCACTGAAGCTTTCTTT.

The chain links TRBV14 to TRBJ1-5; TRBD1 matches 8 bases. Germline trimming cut 8 bases from V and 2 bases from J; bases unmatched to any gene: 20. The CDR3 spans 19 residues. CDR1 SGHDN and CDR2 FVKESK come from the germline V gene. CDR3 nucleotide sequence: TGTGCCAGCTATTCACCACGGGACAGGACCCATAGCGGCAATCAGCCCCAGCATTTT. Translated: CASYSPRDRTHSGNQPQHF.

This clone was seen only once. The rearrangement uses TRBV4-1 and TRBJ1-4, with 8 bases matching TRBD1. Germline lookup yields CDR1 MGHRA and CDR2 YSYEKL. The CDR3 has 16 amino acids. V shed 1 base and J 8 bases; nucleotides not matched to a gene: 9. CDR3 nucleotides: TGCGCCAGCAGCCAAGCCTTACAGGGGGAGATAGAAAAACTGTTTTTT. Translated, it gives CASSQALQGEIEKLFF.